This is a list of T cell receptor beta chains from one sample in a study of blood T cell repertoires in COVID-19. Libraries were prepared by immunoSEQ multiplex PCR; TCRdb keeps only in-frame clonotypes and omits some of them. The repertoire holds 100,000 to 150,000 clones, with 80% as singletons. The sample was peripheral blood. These receptors were collected from a man aged 55 to 70 with active or convalescent COVID-19. The CDR3 runs from the conserved cysteine through the conserved F or W. Fields, in order: D gene, V gene, J gene, CDR3 protein. The D gene is left open where the match is weak.

-,TRBV29-1,TRBJ1-2,CSVGAGTTNYGYTF
TRBD2,TRBV18,TRBJ2-3,CASSPGEGSGQYF
-,TRBV5-1,TRBJ2-1,CASSLDPATSVNEQFF
TRBD1,TRBV7-7,TRBJ2-5,CASSKQGESQETQYF
-,TRBV28,TRBJ1-2,CASSLDAGKGYTF
TRBD1,TRBV28,TRBJ2-7,CASRPGTATYEQYF
-,TRBV28,TRBJ2-7,CASRPDSYEQYF
TRBD2,TRBV5-1,TRBJ2-5,CASSDYGLAGGGWETQYF
TRBD1,TRBV4-1,TRBJ1-1,CASSFNQGAYTEAFF
-,TRBV28,TRBJ1-2,CASSIPGRGRYGYTF
-,TRBV18,TRBJ1-6,CASSPISRGNSPLHF
TRBD2,TRBV28,TRBJ2-1,CASSLRGRLLAGYNEQFF
TRBD2,TRBV18,TRBJ2-5,CASSPTSGTPETQYF
-,TRBV30,TRBJ1-1,CACFHRQAEAFF
TRBD1,TRBV30,TRBJ1-3,CAWGTGGSGNTIYF
-,TRBV9,TRBJ2-7,CASSAFGGGRSYEQYF
-,TRBV6-2/TRBV6-3,TRBJ2-7,CASSFSRGISYEQYF
TRBD1,TRBV5-4,TRBJ2-5,CASSSRDRGAETQYF
TRBD1,TRBV5-4,TRBJ1-2,CASSLGQGWNYGYTF
-,TRBV12-5,TRBJ2-3,CASGPGLGTDTQYF
TRBD1,TRBV28,TRBJ2-7,CASSFSDRGEQYF
TRBD2,TRBV7-2,TRBJ2-7,CASSLRTSGRYEQYF
TRBD1,TRBV12-3/TRBV12-4,TRBJ1-1,CASSLGQGEAFF
-,TRBV4-1,TRBJ1-2,CASSQDRDTGYYGYTF
TRBD2,TRBV18,TRBJ2-1,CASSPVAGGTYNEQFF
-,TRBV7-9,TRBJ1-2,CASSLGDGGIYGYTF
-,TRBV7-9,TRBJ2-5,CASSFPKGEPQETQYF
-,TRBV7-2,TRBJ2-7,CASSLPRGGLLEQYF
-,TRBV7-2,TRBJ1-3,CASSAGISGNTIYF
TRBD1,TRBV6-1,TRBJ1-5,CASSERQGGQPQHF
-,TRBV18,TRBJ1-2,CASSLQTGEGGYTF
-,TRBV5-6,TRBJ1-5,CASSLGGGMRDQPQHF
-,TRBV24-1,TRBJ1-2,CATSSTGAVYGYTF
TRBD2,TRBV5-1,TRBJ2-7,CASSQKELAPVYEQYF
TRBD1,TRBV6-2/TRBV6-3,TRBJ2-7,CASSWIRDREDPEQYF
-,TRBV28,TRBJ1-1,CASSLLLRDTEAFF
TRBD1,TRBV11-2,TRBJ1-2,CASSLRQGANYGYTF
TRBD2,TRBV20-1,TRBJ2-7,CSASVGAGASYEQYF
TRBD2,TRBV7-2,TRBJ2-1,CASNDGTSPYNEQFF
TRBD1,TRBV12-3/TRBV12-4,TRBJ1-2,CASTPGGNYGYTF
TRBD2,TRBV7-9,TRBJ2-5,CASSISGRTETQYF
-,TRBV7-2,TRBJ2-7,CASSSQSGLSYEQYF
-,TRBV2,TRBJ1-4,CASLGGTTNEKLFF
TRBD1,TRBV11-2,TRBJ1-1,CASSPRGIAEAFF
-,TRBV19,TRBJ2-7,CASSTRPQGTYEQYF
-,TRBV18,TRBJ1-3,CASSADRNGNTIYF
TRBD2,TRBV19,TRBJ2-3,CASTSGRDTQYF
TRBD2,TRBV7-2,TRBJ2-7,CASSLAGGPGYEQYF
-,TRBV7-9,TRBJ2-4,CASSCRSIAVKNIQYF
TRBD2,TRBV6-6,TRBJ2-7,CASSYQGLTYEQYF
TRBD2,TRBV15,TRBJ2-1,CATSSTTRRERYNEQFF
TRBD1,TRBV5-5,TRBJ2-7,CASSSDRGTNEQYF
TRBD2,TRBV7-9,TRBJ2-1,CASRNSGSSYNEQFF
TRBD2,TRBV28,TRBJ2-4,CASRLAGGGNIQYF
-,TRBV7-3,TRBJ2-5,CASSKTREETQYF
-,TRBV30,TRBJ1-2,CAWRATGFNGYTF
-,TRBV10-3,TRBJ1-2,CAISANAGEFGGYTF
TRBD2,TRBV5-1,TRBJ2-1,CASRRTSPIQEQFF
TRBD2,TRBV5-1,TRBJ2-7,CASSLAASGRFYEQYF